The 9 T cell receptor beta chains given below trace back to one sample, sequenced in a study of blood T cell repertoires in COVID-19. Profiling relied on immunoSEQ multiplex PCR, and the TCRdb table lists in-frame clones only, not all of them. The data contain about 93,000 clones, roughly 90% of them singletons. Sequencing was carried out using peripheral blood. These receptors were obtained from a human donor with active COVID-19. The donor label of this sample is uncertain.

V and J are TRBV5-1 and TRBJ1-3; weak D call: TRBD1 (6 bases). CDR3 size: 16 residues. The V gene lost 1 base and the J gene lost 2 bases, with 13 bases spanning the gap. CDR1 is SGHRS and CDR2 is YFSETQ in the germline V gene. CDR3 loop: CASSLLAGVTGNTIYF. In DNA, the CDR3 is TGCGCCAGCAGCTTGTTGGCAGGGGTCACTGGAAACACCATATATTTT.

The chain uses TRBV9 and TRBJ1-1; D remains unclear. V lost 5 bases to trimming and J lost 5 bases, with 16 bases between them. CDR3 length: 14 amino acids. CDR1 is SGDLS and CDR2 is YYNGEE in the germline V gene. The CDR3 nucleotides are TGTGCCAGCAGTGCAAATGGGAGGAGGACTGAAGCTTTCTTT. Protein: CASSANGRRTEAFF. Variable domain in full (rest from reference TRBV9 and TRBJ1-1): DSGVTQTPKHLITATGQRVTLRCSPRSGDLSVYWYQQSLDQGLQFLIQYYNGEERAKGNILERFSAQQFPDLHSELNLSSLELGDSALYFCASSANGRRTEAFFGQGTRLTVV.

The chain joins TRBV3-1 (or the pseudogene TRBV3-2) to TRBJ2-2, with D perhaps matching TRBD2 (6 bases). The CDR3 totals 16 residues. The ends were cut back, 1 base at V and 5 bases at J, with 14 bases in the middle. Germline assignment: CDR1 LGHDT and CDR2 YNNKEL (reference sequence). The CDR3 spells CASSQGAGKGTGELFF. In DNA form, the CDR3 reads TGTGCCAGCAGCCAAGGGGCGGGGAAGGGGACCGGGGAGCTGTTTTTT.

V and J are TRBV4-3 and TRBJ1-4; the D gene is possibly TRBD1 (6 bases). The length of the CDR3 is 12 residues. V gave up 0 bases and J gave up 12 bases, with 8 bases separating them. Germline CDR1 is LGHNA and CDR2 is YSLEER. CDR3 DNA: TGCGCCAGCAGCCAAGATTCAGGGGAACTGTTTTTT. This sequence encodes CASSQDSGELFF.

The chain joins TRBV14 to TRBJ1-1; 9 nucleotides agree with TRBD1. V trimming: 9 bases; J trimming: 3 bases; junction bases outside the gene matches: 5. The CDR3 covers 13 residues. Germline values: CDR1 SGHDN, CDR2 FVKESK. The CDR3 loop reads CASSGQGYTEAFF. CDR3 bases: TGTGCCAGTTCGGGACAGGGCTACACTGAAGCTTTCTTT.

The genes are TRBV7-2 and TRBJ2-5, with 8 positions matching TRBD2. With V trimmed by 3 bases and J by 2 bases, 2 bases remained unmatched. Germline assignment: CDR1 SGHTA and CDR2 FQGNSA. The CDR3 loop spans 14 amino acids. The CDR3: CASSFQRGQETQYF. The CDR3 DNA sequence: TGTGCCAGCAGCTTCCAGCGGGGGCAAGAGACCCAGTACTTC.

The J gene is TRBJ1-6, the V gene TRBV6-5; 7 nucleotides align to TRBD1. Germline-derived CDR1 and CDR2 are MNHEY and SVGAGI. The CDR3 extends over 15 amino acids. The V and J ends lost 10 bases and 0 bases, in that order; junction bases with no gene match: 6. The CDR3 DNA sequence: TGTGCCACCAAACAGGGGAGCTCCTATAATTCACCCCTCCACTTT. Translating it yields CATKQGSSYNSPLHF.

V usage is TRBV12-3 or TRBV12-4 and J usage is TRBJ1-4; D gene unclear. The CDR3 length is 11 residues. V shed 6 bases and J shed 5 bases, with 4 bases lying between them. The CDR3 is CASSPNEKLFF. In nucleotides, the CDR3 is TGTGCCAGCAGCCCAAATGAAAAACTGTTTTTT.

The J gene is TRBJ2-1, the V gene TRBV7-9; 9 nucleotides line up with TRBD1. CDR3 length equals 17 residues. Germline trimming cut 6 bases from V and 9 bases from J; bases unmatched to any gene: 18. CDR1 and CDR2 (germline): SEHNR, FQNEAQ (reference sequence). CDR3 nucleotides: TGTGCCAGCAGAACTCGACCGGGACAGGGAAGGGACTTTGAGCAGTTCTTC. Translation gives CASRTRPGQGRDFEQFF. Full variable domain (remainder filled in from reference TRBV7-9 and TRBJ2-1): DTGVSQNPRHKITKRGQNVTFRCDPISEHNRLYWYRQTLGQGPEFLTYFQNEAQLEKSRLLSDRFSAERPKGSFSTLEIQRTEQGDSAMYLCASRTRPGQGRDFEQFFGPGTRLTVL.